Shown below are 28 T cell receptor beta chains from a single sample sequenced in a study of CD8+ T cells in alopecia areata. The treatment here: oral pan-JAK inhibitor, 5-10 mg twice daily. cDNA serving as the sequencing template came from extracted, reverse transcribed RNA. Some clones are missing from TCRdb's copy, which holds only in-frame ones; the method was immunoSEQ multiplex PCR. Among approximately 280,000 clones listed, about three fifths were seen once. The material was CD4+ T cells sorted from blood, obtained at week 24, from a patient treated with tofacitinib. The source is a human donor with alopecia areata.

The chain recombines TRBV2 with TRBJ2-1, with 7 bases matching TRBD1. J gave up 7 bases and V 3 bases, and 12 bases lay outside the gene matches. From germline, CDR1 is SNHLY and CDR2 FYNNEI. CDR3 length equals 16 residues. CDR3 loop: CASSDNSPTGLNEQFF. CDR3 in DNA: TGTGCCAGCAGTGATAATAGTCCGACAGGGCTTAATGAGCAGTTCTTC. Combining the CDR3 with reference TRBV2 and TRBJ2-1 gives the whole variable domain EPEVTQTPSHQVTQMGQEVILRCVPISNHLYFYWYRQILGQKVEFLVSFYNNEISEKSEIFDDQFSVERPDGSNFTLKIRSTKLEDSAMYFCASSDNSPTGLNEQFFGPGTRLTVL.

The gene calls are TRBV27 and TRBJ2-7; TRBD1 agrees at 7 bases. V gave up 4 bases and J gave up 3 bases; unmatched junction bases: 9. The V gene's germline CDR1 is MNHEY and CDR2 SMNVEV (reference sequence). This CDR3 region has 15 residues. Here the CDR3 reads CASSSPRTGRYEQYF. Here the CDR3 DNA reads TGTGCCAGCAGTTCCCCACGGACAGGCCGCTACGAGCAGTACTTC.

This clone occurred once. The V call is TRBV18, the J call TRBJ1-6; D is undetermined. V was clipped by 3 bases and J by 5 bases, with 8 bases between them. Germline V gene data show CDR1 as KGHSH and CDR2 as LQKENI. The CDR3 runs to 14 residues. The chain's CDR3 is CASSPAPDNSPLHF. DNA for the CDR3: TGTGCCAGCTCACCGGCACCGGATAATTCACCCCTCCACTTT. Full variable domain (rest looked up from reference TRBV18 and TRBJ1-6): NAGVMQNPRHLVRRRGQEARLRCSPMKGHSHVYWYRQLPEEGLKFMVYLQKENIIDESGMPKERFSAEFPKEGPSILRIQQVVRGDSAAYFCASSPAPDNSPLHFGNGTRLTVT.

This clone came up once. The chain recombines TRBV2 with TRBJ1-1, with 7 bases identical to TRBD1. The germline V gene encodes CDR1 SNHLY and CDR2 FYNNEI. After removal of 8 bases from V and 6 bases from J, the junction contained 18 bases not matched to a gene. This CDR3 has 16 amino acids. The CDR3 region has the DNA TGTGCCAGCGACCGTGGTGGGGGTACAGGGGTGGCTGAAGCTTTCTTT. It is translated as CASDRGGGTGVAEAFF.

J is TRBJ2-1 and V is TRBV2; D is perhaps TRBD1 (5 bases). V gave up 6 bases and J gave up 10 bases, with 10 bases separating them. This CDR3 region has 11 residues. Germline CDR1 is SNHLY and CDR2 is FYNNEI. CDR3 region: CASSFSGEQFF. The DNA of the CDR3 is TGTGCCAGCAGCTTCTCAGGGGAGCAGTTCTTC.

The V gene is TRBV29-1, the J gene TRBJ1-1; a possible D gene is TRBD1 (6 bases). V was clipped by 7 bases and J by 5 bases, with 17 bases between them. Germline V gene data show CDR1 as SQVTM and CDR2 as ANQGSEA. The CDR3 consists of 13 residues. CDR3 coding DNA: TGCAGCGGGACAGCCTCAGCCTGGACTGAAGCTTTCTTT. This gives the protein CSGTASAWTEAFF.

The rearrangement links TRBV5-4 to TRBJ1-2; D is uncertain. The length of the CDR3 is 14 residues. V was cut by 5 bases and J by 3 bases, with 14 bases left in between. Germline V gene lookup returns CDR1 SGHNT and CDR2 YYREEE (reference sequence). CDR3: CASSSPTLDYGYTF. As DNA, the CDR3 is TGTGCCAGCAGTTCCCCGACCCTAGACTATGGCTACACCTTC.

This clone was seen only a few times. J is TRBJ2-5 and V is TRBV20-1; no clear D. The germline V gene has CDR1 DFQATT and CDR2 SNEGSKA (reference sequence). The CDR3 extends over 11 amino acids. Trimming removed 6 bases at V and 6 bases at J, with 11 bases between. As DNA, the CDR3 is TGCAGTGCAAGGACGCCCCAGACCCAGTACTTC. Translated, it gives CSARTPQTQYF.

The sample holds a few counts of this clone. V usage is TRBV30 and J usage is TRBJ1-6; D unclear. The ends were cut back, 0 bases at V and 14 bases at J, with 17 bases in the middle. The germline V gene has CDR1 GTSNPN and CDR2 SVGIG (reference sequence). The CDR3 covers 14 residues. Written as DNA, the CDR3 is TGTGCCTGGAGTGTACGGCGGGAGGACCCAGCCCTCCACTTT. Protein: CAWSVRREDPALHF.

This clone appeared a few times. J is TRBJ2-3 and V is TRBV19, with TRBD2 matching 10 bases. Looked up from germline, CDR1 is LNHDA and CDR2 is SQIVND (reference sequence). This CDR3 has 16 amino acids. V gave up 6 bases and J gave up 2 bases; unmatched junction bases: 8. Written as DNA, the CDR3 is TGTGCCAGTAGCCCAACTAGCGGGGCTTACACAGATACGCAGTATTTT. Amino acid sequence: CASSPTSGAYTDTQYF.

This clone has just one count. The rearrangement uses TRBV5-1 and TRBJ1-2, with D hard to call. Between the trimmed V and J ends, which lost 1 base and 7 bases, there was a span of 14 bases. Per the germline V gene, CDR1 is SGHRS and CDR2 is YFSETQ. The CDR3 has 14 residues. The CDR3 nucleotides are TGCGCCAGCAGCTTGACGGCAGGCCCCGTTGGCTACACCTTC. It yields the protein CASSLTAGPVGYTF.

The chain has TRBV5-4 and TRBJ1-4; TRBD1 might be the D (5 bases). The V gene lost 1 base and the J gene lost 4 bases, with 17 bases spanning the gap. The CDR3 is 17 amino acids. Germline-derived CDR1 and CDR2 are SGHNT and YYREEE (reference sequence). For the CDR3, the DNA is TGTGCCAGCAGCTTGTTAACCCAGGGAGAGGGTAATGAAAAACTGTTTTTT. Its translation is CASSLLTQGEGNEKLFF.

This clone was counted between two and nine times. The gene calls are TRBV15 and TRBJ2-3; D is perhaps TRBD2 (5 bases). The CDR3 runs to 13 residues. The V end lost 8 bases, the J end lost 2 bases, and 11 bases lay between the germline ends. The germline V gene encodes CDR1 LNHNV and CDR2 YYDKDF (reference sequence). CDR3 in DNA: TGTGCCACCGAGGGCTGGTTCACAGATACGCAGTATTTT. Translated, it gives CATEGWFTDTQYF.

This clone was found many times. The same CDR3 arises from other DNA sequences in this sample as well. The chain employs TRBV28 and TRBJ2-7; 8 bases line up with TRBD1. V was clipped by 6 bases and J by 6 bases; unmatched bases: 4. Germline values: CDR1 MDHEN, CDR2 SYDVKM. The CDR3 has 12 residues. CDR3 region: CASRFDRGEQYF. The CDR3 DNA reads as TGTGCCAGCAGATTCGACAGGGGCGAGCAGTACTTC.

In its sample, this clone was seen a few times. At one end the junction does not follow the germline gene, possibly because of a read error. The rearrangement uses TRBV7-3 and TRBJ2-2; D call uncertain. The CDR3 spans 14 residues. From germline, CDR1 is SGHTA and CDR2 FQGTGA. The CDR3 DNA is TGTGCCAGCAGATTAACTCCCCGGGCCGGGGAGCTGTTTTTT. It codes for CASRLTPRAGELFF.

The rearrangement joins TRBV15 to TRBJ1-1; no firm D call. The CDR3 spans 14 residues. Trimming shortened V by 5 bases and J by 1 base, and 11 bases separated the two germline ends. Germline V lookup: CDR1 LNHNV, CDR2 YYDKDF (reference sequence). CDR3: CATSEGVWNTEAFF. The DNA for the CDR3 is TGTGCCACCAGCGAGGGAGTATGGAACACTGAAGCTTTCTTT. Filled out from reference TRBV15 and TRBJ1-1, the complete variable domain reads DAMVIQNPRYQVTQFGKPVTLSCSQTLNHNVMYWYQQKSSQAPKLLFHYYDKDFNNEADTPDNFQSRRPNTSFCFLDIRSPGLGDTAMYLCATSEGVWNTEAFFGQGTRLTVV.

A remark on this clone: Compared with germline, one end of the junction differs, possibly owing to a read error. V is TRBV7-2 and J is TRBJ1-6; TRBD1 matches at 10 bases. The germline CDR1 and CDR2 sequences are SGHTA and FQGNSA. This CDR3 region has 15 residues. The CDR3 here is CASSPGQGSNSPFHF. The CDR3 DNA reads as TGTGCCAGCAGCCCGGGACAGGGGTCTAATTCACCCTTCCACTTT.

This clone was found a few times. J is TRBJ2-1 and V is TRBV29-1; TRBD2 is a possible D gene (6 bases). Germline V gene data show CDR1 as SQVTM and CDR2 as ANQGSEA. The CDR3 length is 11 residues. The V gene lost 4 bases and the J gene lost 7 bases, with 8 bases spanning the gap. The DNA of the CDR3 is TGCAGCGTTGGACTAGTTAATGAGCAGTTCTTC. The encoded protein is CSVGLVNEQFF.

The sample holds a few counts of this clone. The chain carries TRBV18 and TRBJ2-5; D is perhaps TRBD2 (6 bases). Looked up from germline, CDR1 is KGHSH and CDR2 is LQKENI. This CDR3 has 15 residues. The V gene lost 6 bases and the J gene lost 0 bases, with 14 bases spanning the gap. CDR3 sequence: CASSPGGGYQETQYF. CDR3 DNA sequence: TGTGCCAGCTCCCCCGGTGGGGGGTACCAAGAGACCCAGTACTTC.

This chain connects TRBV7-8 to TRBJ2-7, with a weak D call TRBD2 (5 bases). This CDR3 contains 15 residues. The V and J ends lost 1 base and 3 bases respectively, with 13 bases between them. In germline, CDR1 is SGHVS, CDR2 FQNEAQ. Here the CDR3 reads CASSLGGLTVYEQYF. CDR3 nucleotide sequence: TGTGCCAGCAGCTTAGGAGGACTCACCGTCTACGAGCAGTACTTC.

This clone was seen a handful of times. This rearrangement joins TRBV15 to TRBJ2-3, with D hard to call. This CDR3 has 13 amino acids. V was trimmed by 0 bases and J by 5 bases, leaving 6 bases between them. Germline assignment: CDR1 LNHNV and CDR2 YYDKDF (reference sequence). The CDR3 nucleotides are TGTGCCACCAGCAGAGATGTTGGAGATACGCAGTATTTT. It translates to CATSRDVGDTQYF.

This chain links TRBV23-1 with TRBJ2-6; 7 bases agree with TRBD1. TRBV23-1 is noted as an ORF with a role that remains uncertain. The CDR3 has 20 residues. Trimming took 0 bases from V and 0 from J; bases not matched to a gene: 11. Here the CDR3 DNA reads TGCGCCAGCAGTCAATCAAGTCCGACAGGGACAAGCTCTGGGGCCAACGTCCTGACTTTC. Protein sequence: CASSQSSPTGTSSGANVLTF.

The CDR3 nucleotides read TGCGCCAGCAGCCTCGACAGGGCTAATTCACCCCTCCACTTT. This gives the protein CASSLDRANSPLHF. This sequence joins TRBV4-1 and TRBJ1-6, with 7 bases matching TRBD1. The CDR3 runs 14 residues. CDR1 MGHRA and CDR2 YSYEKL come from the germline V gene. Trimming at V came to 4 bases and at J to 6 bases, leaving 3 bases not matched to a gene.

V usage is TRBV7-3 and J usage is TRBJ2-2; possibly TRBD1 or TRBD2 for D (5 bases each). Germline CDR1 reads SGHTA; CDR2 reads FQGTGA. Between the trimmed V and J ends, which lost 2 bases and 6 bases, there was a span of 16 bases. This CDR3 contains 16 residues. The CDR3 DNA reads as TGTGCCAGCAGCTTAGGCCCGGTGGGGGTGCCCGGGGAGCTGTTTTTT. Amino acid sequence: CASSLGPVGVPGELFF. Looking up the rest from reference TRBV7-3 and TRBJ2-2 gives the full variable domain: GAGVSQTPSNKVTEKGKYVELRCDPISGHTALYWYRQSLGQGPEFLIYFQGTGAADDSGLPNDRFFAVRPEGSVSTLKIQRTERGDSAVYLCASSLGPVGVPGELFFGEGSRLTVL.

This chain uses TRBV11-2 with TRBJ1-2, with D hard to call. The CDR3 length is 14 residues. Trimming removed 7 bases at V and 0 bases at J, with 12 bases between. The germline V gene has CDR1 SGHAT and CDR2 FQNNGV. The CDR3 DNA reads TGTGCCAGCACCCTAGGGCAAGCTAACTATGGCTACACCTTC. Translated, it gives CASTLGQANYGYTF.

This clone was counted a few times. The V call is TRBV14, the J call TRBJ2-1; D possibly corresponds to TRBD1 (6 bases). V was clipped by 4 bases and J by 8 bases, with 21 bases between them. The germline CDR1 and CDR2 sequences are SGHDN and FVKESK. The CDR3 runs to 16 residues. The DNA of the CDR3 is TGTGCCAGCAGCCCTGCTAGGGGACACCGCGTGCATGAGCAGTTCTTC. It translates to CASSPARGHRVHEQFF.

The chain carries TRBV29-1 and TRBJ2-6, with D possibly TRBD1 on 5 matching bases. CDR1 SQVTM and CDR2 ANQGSEA come from the germline V gene. This CDR3 spans 14 amino acids. The ends were cut back, 7 bases at V and 1 base at J, with 11 bases in the middle. CDR3 residues: CSAGIASGANVLTF. CDR3 nucleotide sequence: TGCAGCGCAGGGATTGCATCTGGGGCCAACGTCCTGACTTTC.

This clone was seen a few times. J is TRBJ2-6 and V is TRBV10-3; D remains unclear. Per germline, CDR1 ENHRY and CDR2 SYGVKD. The CDR3 covers 14 residues. Trimming stripped 11 bases from V and 0 bases from J, with 11 bases between. CDR3 region: CAAQYSSGANVLTF. The CDR3 DNA reads as TGTGCCGCCCAGTATTCCTCTGGGGCCAACGTCCTGACTTTC.